This is a list of T cell receptor beta chains from one sample in a study of tumor and adjacent non-tumor tissue in lung cancer. TCRdb analysed the multiplex PCR reads with MiXCR anew, one entry per CDR3 protein. The table shows about 50,000 distinct CDR3 sequences, with 74% occurring only once. Input material: distant non-tumor lung tissue. The receptors come from a woman in her sixties or seventies with non-small cell lung cancer. The CDR3 runs from the conserved cysteine through the conserved F or W. The D gene is left open where the match is weak. Clone size is given for some rows only: seen once, a few or many times, or a class if the clone is expanded.

CVSSSNLLWEVTEAFF	TGTGTCAGCAGTTCTAACCTTCTCTGGGAAGTCACTGAAGCTTTCTTT	once	-	TRBV6-2/TRBV6-3	TRBJ1-1
CTSRRHAKGGEQFF	TGTACCAGCAGGAGACACGCTAAGGGTGGTGAGCAGTTCTTC	-	-	TRBV6-5	TRBJ2-1
CSVVDIYQSQDF	TGCAGCGTCGTCGACATTTATCAGTCCCAGGATTTT	-	-	TRBV29-1	TRBJ1-5
CASSCGLDLNIQYF	TGTGCAAGCAGTTGCGGACTAGATCTGAACATTCAGTACTTC	-	TRBD2	TRBV6-5	TRBJ2-4
CVWMPLSRVGGMNTGAFF	TGTGTCTGGATGCCCTTATCCAGGGTCGGGGGAATGAACACTGGAGCTTTCTTT	-	-	TRBV30	TRBJ1-1
CASSYCTGGSNQPQHF	TGTGCCAGCAGTTACTGTACAGGAGGTAGCAATCAGCCCCAGCATTTT	-	-	TRBV6-2/TRBV6-3	TRBJ1-5
CVSTLDRGSPLHF	TGTGTCAGCACCCTTGACAGGGGTTCACCGCTCCACTTT	once	TRBD1	TRBV3-1	TRBJ1-6
CASCYALSGIAKNIQYF	TGTGCCAGCTGTTACGCATTGTCAGGGATCGCCAAAAACATTCAATACTTC	-	-	TRBV6-2/TRBV6-3	TRBJ2-4
CVSSSGARKLFF	TGTGTCAGTAGTTCGGGGGCGCGGAAACTGTTTTTT	-	-	TRBV6-5	TRBJ1-4
CSFGNRYYGYIF	TGCAGCTTTGGGAACAGATACTATGGCTACATCTTC	-	-	TRBV29-1	TRBJ1-2
CATSRGQNTGELFF	TGTGCCACCAGCAGGGGGCAGAACACCGGGGAGCTGTTTTTT	many	TRBD1	TRBV24-1	TRBJ2-2
CSADLANTGELFF	TGCAGCGCTGATTTAGCGAACACCGGGGAGCTGTTTTTT	-	-	TRBV29-1	TRBJ2-2
CASSYRGPRNEKLFF	TGTGCCAGCAGTTATAGGGGGCCGAGAAATGAAAAACTGTTTTTT	many	TRBD1	TRBV5-5	TRBJ1-4
CASSLAYRDFDGYTF	TGTGCCAGCAGCTTGGCGTACAGGGACTTTGATGGCTACACCTTC	many	-	TRBV5-4	TRBJ1-2
CASTAPPLAETGELLF	TGTGCCAGCACCGCCCCTCCCCTAGCGGAGACCGGGGAGCTGCTTTTT	-	TRBD2	TRBV6-2/TRBV6-3	TRBJ2-2
CTSSLGPNIEAFF	TGTACCAGCAGCTTGGGTCCGAACATTGAAGCTTTCTTT	-	-	TRBV5-5	TRBJ1-1
CATSYNTGRPEQYF	TGTGCCACCAGTTACAATACGGGCAGGCCCGAGCAGTATTTC	-	-	TRBV6-5	TRBJ2-7
CASSWAVPSTETQYF	TGTGCCAGCAGTTGGGCGGTACCAAGCACAGAAACGCAGTATTTT	-	-	TRBV6-2/TRBV6-3	TRBJ2-3
CVSSYSIDPGDFNTGELLF	TGTGTCAGCAGTTACTCGATCGACCCAGGGGACTTCAACACCGGGGAGCTGCTTTTT	-	-	TRBV6-2/TRBV6-3	TRBJ2-2
CASRVGAHILTF	TGTGCCAGCCGGGTCGGGGCCCACATCCTGACTTTC	once	-	TRBV6-1	TRBJ2-6
CAISESAGTGANLLTF	TGTGCCATCAGTGAGTCGGCAGGGACTGGGGCCAACCTCCTGACTTTC	-	-	TRBV10-3	TRBJ2-6
CAGTPGSAGENLDTQYF	TGTGCCGGCACCCCTGGGTCAGCGGGGGAAAATTTAGACACGCAGTATTTT	-	TRBD2	TRBV12-3/TRBV12-4	TRBJ2-3
CANSYDAQNIRYF	TGTGCCAACAGTTATGATGCCCAAAACATTCGGTACTTC	-	-	TRBV6-2/TRBV6-3	TRBJ2-4
CARSQDKGTTEAFF	TGCGCCAGAAGCCAAGACAAGGGAACCACTGAAGCTTTCTTT	-	-	TRBV4-3	TRBJ1-1
CASSATRSTRELFF	TGTGCTAGCAGCGCTACTCGGTCCACCCGGGAGCTGTTTTTT	-	-	TRBV5-4	TRBJ2-2
CASSQDTTDSLYGYAF	TGCGCCAGCAGCCAAGACACTACCGACAGTCTCTATGGCTACGCCTTC	-	-	TRBV4-3	TRBJ1-2
CGSRTGGMNIQYF	TGTGGTAGCAGGACAGGGGGGATGAACATTCAGTACTTC	once	TRBD1	TRBV5-4	TRBJ2-4
CASSSLVGQGRTGELFF	TGTGCCAGCAGCTCGTTGGTGGGGCAGGGAAGGACCGGGGAGCTGTTTTTT	-	-	TRBV5-4	TRBJ2-2
CASSQDGQRGKWYEQYF	TGCGCCAGCAGCCAAGATGGCCAGAGGGGTAAATGGTACGAGCAGTACTTC	many	-	TRBV4-3	TRBJ2-7
CAISVGLLKEQFF	TGTGCCATCAGTGTCGGACTCCTAAAGGAGCAGTTCTTT	-	-	TRBV12-3/TRBV12-4	TRBJ2-1
CASGQGGSHGQEAQYF	TGTGCCAGCGGGCAGGGTGGGTCACACGGCCAAGAGGCCCAGTACTTC	-	-	TRBV6-5	TRBJ2-5
CVSSWETGDNVQFF	TGTGTCAGCAGCTGGGAGACAGGGGATAATGTGCAGTTCTTC	-	TRBD1	TRBV5-4	TRBJ2-1
CASSYQEGQGTQYF	TGTGCCAGCAGTTACCAGGAGGGTCAAGGGACCCAGTACTTC	once	-	TRBV6-2/TRBV6-3	TRBJ2-5
CASYPGSRSTDTQYF	TGCGCCAGCTACCCGGGGTCACGAAGCACAGATACGCAGTATTTT	many	-	TRBV4-3	TRBJ2-3
CSVEETISAGANVLTF	TGCAGCGTTGAAGAGACGATTTCTGCTGGGGCCAACGTCCTGACTTTC	medium-sized	-	TRBV29-1	TRBJ2-6
CASGHSLYRDEQFF	TGTGCCAGCGGTCACTCCCTTTATAGGGATGAGCAGTTCTTC	once	-	TRBV6-6	TRBJ2-1
CASSYSSGNEQFF	TGTGCCAGCAGTTACTCATCGGGGAATGAGCAGTTCTTC	many	-	TRBV6-2/TRBV6-3	TRBJ2-1
CASSLRPSGTGYNEQFF	TGTGCCAGCAGCTTAAGGCCCTCCGGGACTGGCTACAATGAGCAGTTCTTC	medium-sized	-	TRBV11-2	TRBJ2-1
CASSHEPSSSYDQYF	TGTGCCAGCAGCCATGAGCCCTCAAGCTCCTACGACCAGTACTTC	-	-	TRBV6-2/TRBV6-3	TRBJ2-7
CNVGDEHFF	TGCAACGTTGGGGATGAGCACTTCTTC	-	-	TRBV29-1	TRBJ2-1
CASSYKTGMPEQYF	TGTGCCAGCAGTTACAAAACGGGCATGCCCGAGCAGTACTTC	-	-	TRBV6-5	TRBJ2-7
CASSLLVRDTEAFF	TGTGCCAGCAGTTTACTAGTTCGGGACACTGAAGCTTTCTTT	many	-	TRBV12-3/TRBV12-4	TRBJ1-1
CVNKRDNNQPQHF	TGTGTCAACAAGAGGGACAACAATCAGCCCCAGCATTTT	once	-	TRBV6-2/TRBV6-3	TRBJ1-5
CASSYFDGSTYEQYF	TGTGCCAGCAGTTACTTCGACGGGAGCACCTACGAGCAGTACTTC	-	-	TRBV6-2/TRBV6-3	TRBJ2-7
CSVEVWTEIGNSGANVMTF	TGCAGCGTTGAAGTTTGGACAGAGATAGGTAACTCTGGTGCCAACGTCATGACTTTC	-	-	TRBV29-1	TRBJ2-6